The 9 T cell receptor beta chains below all came from one sample that was sequenced in a study of blood T cell repertoires in COVID-19. The assay was immunoSEQ multiplex PCR, and TCRdb's table has in-frame clones only and misses some. This sample has roughly 220,000 clones, with roughly 85% found just once. Sequenced sample: PBMCs or T cells enriched from blood (not recorded which). These receptors were collected from a woman aged 40-49 years with acute COVID-19.

The gene calls are TRBV21-1 and TRBJ1-3; TRBD1 reflects the table's D call only, with no check against the DNA. TRBV21-1 is noted as a pseudogene. This CDR3 comprises 12 residues. CDR3 region: CASSYRVNTIYF. The CDR3 nucleotides are TGTGCCAGCAGCTACAGGGTGAACACCATATATTTT.

The J gene is TRBJ1-2, the V gene TRBV25-1; TRBD1 matches at 8 bases. This CDR3 has 16 residues. Germline V gene lookup returns CDR1 MGHDK and CDR2 SYGVNS. The J segment lost 1 base and the V segment lost 1 base, leaving 5 bases of the junction unmatched. The chain's CDR3 is CASSESGDRSNYGYTF. CDR3 coding DNA: TGTGCCAGCAGTGAATCCGGGGACAGGAGTAACTATGGCTACACCTTC.

The rearrangement joins TRBV5-4 to TRBJ2-1; the D gene is possibly TRBD1 (5 bases). Trimming took off 3 bases at V and 9 bases at J, with 16 bases between the two ends. Per the germline V gene, CDR1 is SGHNT and CDR2 is YYREEE (reference sequence). CDR3 size: 14 residues. The CDR3 DNA sequence: TGTGCCAGCAGCTCCGTCGGGCCTCAGGGTGAGCAGTTCTTC. The encoded protein is CASSSVGPQGEQFF.

The chain carries TRBV7-8 and TRBJ2-7, with 8 bases lining up with TRBD1. Trimming cost V 5 bases and J 4 bases; bases outside gene matches: 1. This CDR3 spans 12 amino acids. From germline, CDR1 is SGHVS and CDR2 FQNEAQ. CDR3 amino acids: CASSDRGYEQYF. The DNA for the CDR3 is TGTGCCAGCAGCGACAGGGGTTACGAGCAGTACTTC.

The J gene is TRBJ2-2, the V gene TRBV14; 12 bases are shared with TRBD1. This CDR3 is built from 17 residues. Losses at the gene ends were 7 bases for V and 5 bases for J; bases not matched to a gene: 11. The germline V gene has CDR1 SGHDN and CDR2 FVKESK. The CDR3 loop reads CASNTGTGGAGTGELFF. CDR3 bases: TGTGCCAGCAACACCGGGACAGGGGGCGCAGGGACCGGGGAGCTGTTTTTT. The variable domain in full, completed from reference TRBV14 and TRBJ2-2, reads EAGVTQFPSHSVIEKGQTVTLRCDPISGHDNLYWYRRVMGKEIKFLLHFVKESKQDESGMPNNRFLAERTGGTYSTLKVQPAELEDSGVYFCASNTGTGGAGTGELFFGEGSRLTVL.

The chain recombines TRBV29-1 with TRBJ1-2; TRBD1 matches 8 bases. V trimming: 3 bases; J trimming: 4 bases; junction bases outside the gene matches: 4. CDR1 and CDR2 from the germline V gene are SQVTM and ANQGSEA. The CDR3 is 13 amino acids. The CDR3 sequence: CSVDMGQVYGYTF. In DNA form, the CDR3 reads TGCAGCGTTGACATGGGACAGGTCTATGGCTACACCTTC. Filled out from reference TRBV29-1 and TRBJ1-2, the complete variable domain reads SAVISQKPSRDICQRGTSLTIQCQVDSQVTMMFWYRQQPGQSLTLIATANQGSEATYESGFVIDKFPISRPNLTFSTLTVSNMSPEDSSIYLCSVDMGQVYGYTFGSGTRLTVV.

The genes are TRBV5-1 and TRBJ1-2; D gene unclear. The CDR3 sequence is 14 residues long. The V end lost 4 bases, the J end lost 8 bases, and 18 bases lay between the germline ends. Per germline, CDR1 SGHRS and CDR2 YFSETQ. CDR3 in DNA: TGCGCCAGCAGCGCAGGATCCCTAACCCTCGGCTACACCTTC. The encoded protein is CASSAGSLTLGYTF.

The V gene is TRBV14, the J gene TRBJ2-7; TRBD2 matches at 8 bases. The CDR3 sequence is 16 residues long. V gave up 4 bases and J gave up 0 bases; unmatched junction bases: 8. CDR1 is SGHDN and CDR2 is FVKESK in the germline V gene. The CDR3 spells CASSPKSGSSSYEQYF. For the CDR3, the DNA is TGTGCCAGCAGCCCAAAAAGCGGGAGTTCCTCCTACGAGCAGTACTTC.

The chain has TRBV5-1 and TRBJ1-6; D remains unclear. V shed 7 bases and J shed 8 bases, with 22 bases lying between them. Germline CDR1 reads SGHRS; CDR2 reads YFSETQ. This CDR3 region has 16 residues. CDR3 residues: CASPIQPRVGYSPLHF. CDR3 DNA sequence: TGCGCCAGCCCCATTCAGCCACGGGTCGGTTATTCACCCCTCCACTTT.